A single T cell receptor (beta chain) is shown here with its context. The method was immunoSEQ multiplex PCR; TCRdb's version includes in-frame clones alone and lacks a portion of them. The repertoire holds roughly 300,000 clones, with roughly 90% as singletons. This sample is part of a study of blood T cell repertoires in COVID-19. The V segment lost 5 bases and the J segment 6 bases; nucleotides outside the gene matches: 12. The CDR3 contains 17 residues. Germline CDR1 WNHNN, CDR2 SYGVQD (reference sequence). The sample taken for sequencing was peripheral blood. The chain links TRBV10-1 to TRBJ2-1, with 11 positions matching TRBD2. The sequence came from a woman under 40 with COVID-19, enrolled during active disease. CDR3 in amino acids: CASSPTPGTSGLNEQFF. CDR3 in DNA: TGCGCCAGCAGTCCTACTCCCGGGACTAGCGGCCTCAATGAGCAGTTCTTC.